The text below deals with one T cell receptor beta chain. Its antigen is not known. This entry belongs to a study of T cell repertoires in cytomegalovirus infection. Study-wide points: There were HLA-C-restricted CMV-specific TCR beta clonotypes dominating the ex vivo response.

TCRdb analysed the reads with MiXCR anew, one entry per CDR3 protein. The sample comprises about 770,000 distinct CDR3 sequences, around 29% of which are singletons, and about an eighth rests with the top ten. CDR1 and CDR2 from the germline V gene are MNHNS and SASEGT. The CDR3 loop spans 14 amino acids. V lost 3 bases and J lost 8, with 16 bases in between. The TCR sequence derives from a human donor in good health (CMV status not recorded). Some clones in this sample may be carry-over from other donors' samples. The sequencing here drew on cultured CD8+ T cells from PBMCs, taken from culture after CMV antigen stimulation. The chain recombines TRBV6-1 with TRBJ1-2; no clear D gene. CDR3 loop: CASSDEGSAAGYTF. The CDR3 DNA sequence: TGTGCCAGCAGTGACGAGGGCTCAGCGGCCGGCTACACCTTC.